This T cell receptor (beta chain) emerged from a study of cytomegalovirus exposure and HLA in healthy donors. General study findings and limits: A later analysis appeared to link common viral pathogens to several of the most significant clusters. Trimming of TCR beta V- and J-genes showed a link, identified in a later analysis, to a missense DCLRE1C variant. A later analysis found that most CMV-associated TCR beta chains appeared HLA-restricted.

This CDR3 is built from 15 residues. V was cut by 5 bases and J by 2 bases, with 14 bases left in between. From germline, CDR1 is SGHRS and CDR2 YFSETQ. The PCR contained 60 Vbeta and 13 Jbeta primers. Only in-frame clones appear in the TCRdb table, and some are missing; sequencing was by immunoSEQ multiplex PCR. The table records some 120,000 clones, 80% to 85% of them present only once. As concerns this clone: Its antigen remains unknown.

The TCR originated in a woman between 35 and 50 years old in good health and CMV-seronegative. Sample: PBMCs. The rearrangement joins TRBV5-1 to TRBJ1-5; tentative D call: TRBD1 (5 bases). CDR3: CASRKGESGNQPQHF. The DNA for the CDR3 is TGCGCCAGCAGAAAAGGGGAATCGGGCAATCAGCCCCAGCATTTT.